The 16 T cell receptor beta chains below were found in one sample sequenced in a study of T cell repertoires and Cas9 in healthy adults. Profiled with immunoSEQ multiplex PCR; TCRdb holds only in-frame clones, not every one. The table shows 20,000 to 25,000 clones, with about 92% occurring only once. Sequencing was done on a sample of CD4+ effector T cells (CD127+, CD25-, CD137-, CD154-) from PBMCs; culture status not recorded. The origin of the receptors is a human donor in good health.

The chain employs TRBV5-4 and TRBJ2-3; D may be TRBD2 (5 bases). Between the trimmed V and J ends, which lost 0 bases and 1 base, there was a span of 6 bases. The CDR3 runs to 14 residues. Germline values: CDR1 SGHNT, CDR2 YYREEE (reference sequence). Here the CDR3 reads CASSLDSGTDTQYF. The CDR3 DNA reads as TGTGCCAGCAGCTTGGATAGCGGCACAGATACGCAGTATTTT.

The rearrangement uses TRBV5-4 and TRBJ2-7, with D possibly being TRBD2 (7 bases). With 4 bases removed from V and 1 base from J, the gap between germline ends came to 21 bases. Germline CDR1 SGHNT, CDR2 YYREEE (reference sequence). The CDR3 extends over 17 amino acids. The CDR3 coding sequence is TGTGCCAGCAGCCCGCGGAGTGCGGGGGCGTTTTCCTACGAGCAGTACTTC. This translates into CASSPRSAGAFSYEQYF.

The rearrangement joins TRBV19 to TRBJ1-4, with 7 bases matching TRBD1. V shed 5 bases, J shed 8 bases, and the junction held 11 bases outside the gene matches. The CDR3 covers 15 residues. The germline V gene encodes CDR1 LNHDA and CDR2 SQIVND (reference sequence). The CDR3 here is CASSPTGPGVEKLFF. CDR3 nucleotide sequence: TGTGCCAGTAGTCCGACAGGGCCGGGGGTCGAAAAACTGTTTTTT.

This rearrangement joins TRBV18 to TRBJ1-3; D is uncertain. Germline assignment: CDR1 KGHSH and CDR2 LQKENI. CDR3 length: 16 residues. Trimming stripped 3 bases from V and 0 bases from J, with 12 bases between. DNA of the CDR3: TGTGCCAGCTCACCGGAAGGGTACATCTCTGGAAACACCATATATTTT. This translates into CASSPEGYISGNTIYF.

This sequence joins TRBV7-8 and TRBJ2-2; D unresolved. The V gene lost 1 base and the J gene lost 0 bases, with 6 bases spanning the gap. Germline assignment: CDR1 SGHVS and CDR2 FQNEAQ. This CDR3 region has 15 residues. CDR3 coding DNA: TGTGCCAGCAGCTTAGGAGCCCCGAACACCGGGGAGCTGTTTTTT. The encoded protein is CASSLGAPNTGELFF.

In its sample, this clone was seen a few times. The genes are TRBV2 and TRBJ1-1; no clear D gene. Germline V gene sequence: CDR1 SNHLY, CDR2 FYNNEI. V gave up 4 bases and J gave up 1 base, with 7 bases separating them. CDR3 length: 13 residues. The CDR3 DNA reads TGTGCCAGCAGTGGACAAACGAACACTGAAGCTTTCTTT. This gives the protein CASSGQTNTEAFF.

V gene TRBV6-5 combines with J gene TRBJ2-7, with 12 bases identical to TRBD1. The CDR3 contains 16 residues. Germline V gene sequence: CDR1 MNHEY, CDR2 SVGAGI. V dropped 2 bases and J dropped 2; count of bases not matched to a gene: 4. CDR3 amino acids: CASSYGGTGGAYEQYF. CDR3 DNA sequence: TGTGCCAGCAGTTACGGCGGGACAGGGGGCGCCTACGAGCAGTACTTC.

The V call is TRBV19, the J call TRBJ1-1; no clear D gene. Germline V gives CDR1 LNHDA, CDR2 SQIVND (reference sequence). Between the trimmed V and J ends, which lost 5 bases and 0 bases, there was a span of 10 bases. This CDR3 has 14 amino acids. The chain's CDR3 is CASSPRAMNTEAFF. CDR3 DNA sequence: TGTGCCAGTAGTCCCCGGGCCATGAACACTGAAGCTTTCTTT.

The chain has TRBV6-6 and TRBJ1-2; 7 bases map to TRBD1. This CDR3 contains 15 residues. Per the germline V gene, CDR1 is MNHNY and CDR2 is SVGAGI (reference sequence). Trimming at V came to 6 bases and at J to 0 bases, leaving 7 bases not matched to a gene. CDR3 DNA sequence: TGTGCCAGCAGAGAGACAGGGATTTCTAACTATGGCTACACCTTC. Translating it yields CASRETGISNYGYTF.

The V gene is TRBV6-5, the J gene TRBJ1-4, with D possibly being TRBD1 (5 bases). The CDR3 is made up of 15 amino acids. V was pared by 5 bases and J by 7 bases, with 17 bases between. Germline lookup yields CDR1 MNHEY and CDR2 SVGAGI. The CDR3 reads CASSPRRGGGEKLFF. The CDR3 DNA reads TGTGCCAGCAGTCCCCGCCGGGGCGGGGGTGAAAAACTGTTTTTT.

The chain combines TRBV10-3 with TRBJ2-5; D call uncertain. The V gene lost 11 bases and the J gene lost 3 bases, with 16 bases spanning the gap. CDR3 size: 13 residues. CDR1 is ENHRY, CDR2 SYGVKD, per germline. The CDR3 coding sequence is TGTGCCTCACGGGCTACTGGGGAAGAGACCCAGTACTTC. Amino acid sequence: CASRATGEETQYF.

This clone has just one count. The chain carries TRBV27 and TRBJ2-1; the match to TRBD1 covers 8 bases. The CDR3 has 12 residues. Germline CDR1 reads MNHEY; CDR2 reads SMNVEV (reference sequence). V shed 3 bases, J shed 11 bases, and the junction held 3 bases outside the gene matches. The CDR3 protein is CASSFTGGKQFF. The CDR3 DNA reads as TGTGCCAGCAGTTTTACAGGGGGGAAGCAGTTCTTC.

V usage is TRBV10-2 and J usage is TRBJ2-3; 8 nucleotides match TRBD2. The CDR3 spans 15 residues. CDR1 and CDR2 from the germline V gene are WSHSY and SAAADI. Trimming cost V 0 bases and J 4 bases; bases outside gene matches: 3. CDR3 protein: CASSESFSGADTQYF. CDR3 in DNA: TGCGCCAGCAGTGAGTCATTTAGCGGGGCAGATACGCAGTATTTT.

This clone has only one observation. The rearrangement joins TRBV28 to TRBJ1-4; unclear D gene. Germline V gene lookup returns CDR1 MDHEN and CDR2 SYDVKM. V was cut by 6 bases and J by 7 bases, with 15 bases left in between. The CDR3 totals 14 residues. The CDR3 DNA is TGTGCCAGCAGAGTAGGGTCGCGGGGTGAAAAACTGTTTTTT. Translating gives CASRVGSRGEKLFF.

The chain joins TRBV5-8 to TRBJ1-1; D may be TRBD1 (6 bases). The CDR3 length is 15 residues. The V end lost 2 bases, the J end lost 4 bases, and 15 bases lay between the germline ends. CDR1 is SGHTS, CDR2 YDEGEE, per germline. The CDR3: CASSFRGQGATEAFF. CDR3 sequence (DNA): TGTGCCAGCAGCTTTCGGGGGCAGGGAGCCACTGAAGCTTTCTTT.

The V gene is TRBV2, the J gene TRBJ2-1, with 8 bases lining up with TRBD1. Germline lookup yields CDR1 SNHLY and CDR2 FYNNEI. The V gene end was trimmed by 8 bases and the J gene end by 6 bases; junction bases not matched to a gene: 9. This CDR3 is built from 14 residues. CDR3 bases: TGTGCCAGCGGTGGACAGGGTGTATTCAATGAGCAGTTCTTC. Translation: CASGGQGVFNEQFF.